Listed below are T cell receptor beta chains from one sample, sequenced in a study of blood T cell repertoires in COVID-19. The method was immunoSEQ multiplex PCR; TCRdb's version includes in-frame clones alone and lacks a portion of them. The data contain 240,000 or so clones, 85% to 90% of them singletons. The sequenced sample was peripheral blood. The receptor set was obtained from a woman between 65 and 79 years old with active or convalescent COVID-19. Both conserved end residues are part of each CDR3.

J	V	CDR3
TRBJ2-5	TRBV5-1	CASSFRPSGGATIVVETQYF
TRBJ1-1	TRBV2	CASTPQGLNTEAFF
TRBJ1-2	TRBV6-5	CASRGQGALLGGYTF
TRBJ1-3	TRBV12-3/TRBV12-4	CASTAADTIYF
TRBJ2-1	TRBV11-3	CASSTGTANEQFF
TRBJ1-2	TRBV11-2	CASSPTGTARGYTF
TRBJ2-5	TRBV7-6	CASSLVPPDTEIRETQYF
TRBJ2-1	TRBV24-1	CATTQGGTYNEQFF
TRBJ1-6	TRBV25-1	CASSEPRTGNNSPLHF
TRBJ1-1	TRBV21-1	CASSKSLFHGRVNTEAFF
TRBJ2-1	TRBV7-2	CASSLPGLNNEQFF
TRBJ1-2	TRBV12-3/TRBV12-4	CASSSRVHYGYTF
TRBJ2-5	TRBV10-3	CAISDDRLAQETQYF